Below, 27 T cell receptor beta chains from the same sample are listed, as sequenced in a study of blood T cell repertoires in COVID-19 (dated by TCRdb to 2018 to 2021). Library preparation was by the immunoSEQ multiplex PCR assay. The source is immuneACCESS, and TCRdb retained only in-frame sequences with V and J called. Part of the clones is not carried over; for the studies checked, unresolved V genes explain less than half of this, and the remainder is unexplained. Here the sample has fewer than 150,000 clones; approximately 91% occur a single time. The ten largest clones take up about 11% of the sample. Specimen: peripheral blood. The receptors originated from a man aged 50-60 years with active or convalescent COVID-19.

The chain uses TRBV11-3 and TRBJ2-7; possible D gene TRBD1, 5 bases. The V gene lost 0 bases and the J gene lost 0 bases, with 21 bases spanning the gap. The V gene's germline CDR1 is SGHNT and CDR2 YENEEA. The CDR3 contains 19 residues. The DNA for the CDR3 is TGTGCCAGCAGCTTAGATATGTGGAAACAGGCACATAGCTCCTACGAGCAGTACTTC. This gives the protein CASSLDMWKQAHSSYEQYF.

The chain is built from TRBV28 and TRBJ2-2, with D maybe TRBD2 (6 bases). CDR1 and CDR2 (germline): MDHEN, SYDVKM. The V gene lost 6 bases and the J gene lost 4 bases, with 15 bases spanning the gap. This CDR3 region has 15 residues. CDR3 DNA: TGTGCCAGCAGACTACGGGACTTCGGCACCGGGGAGCTGTTTTTT. Residues: CASRLRDFGTGELFF. The variable domain in full, with the rest retrieved from reference TRBV28 and TRBJ2-2, is DVKVTQSSRYLVKRTGEKVFLECVQDMDHENMFWYRQDPGLGLRLIYFSYDVKMKEKGDIPEGYSVSREKKERFSLILESASTNQTSMYLCASRLRDFGTGELFFGEGSRLTVL.

The V gene is TRBV9, the J gene TRBJ2-1, with a possible D match to TRBD1 (5 bases). This CDR3 has 15 amino acids. Between the trimmed V and J ends, which lost 3 bases and 10 bases, there was a span of 20 bases. Looked up from germline, CDR1 is SGDLS and CDR2 is YYNGEE. CDR3 in amino acids: CASSEGWLRVGEQFF. The CDR3 region has the DNA TGTGCCAGCAGCGAGGGGTGGTTAAGGGTCGGGGAGCAGTTCTTC.

This chain connects TRBV4-1 to TRBJ1-1, with TRBD1 matching 7 bases. There are 14 residues in the CDR3. V was clipped by 4 bases and J by 5 bases; unmatched bases: 7. The germline V gene has CDR1 MGHRA and CDR2 YSYEKL. The CDR3 spells CASSRKGAETEAFF. CDR3 coding DNA: TGCGCCAGCAGCCGAAAGGGGGCGGAAACTGAAGCTTTCTTT.

This chain joins TRBV6-5 and TRBJ2-5; TRBD2 might be the D (5 bases). Trimming cost V 6 bases and J 4 bases, with 12 bases left between them. CDR1 and CDR2 (germline): MNHEY, SVGAGI. The CDR3 consists of 13 residues. For the CDR3, the DNA is TGTGCCAGCAGGACGCTGGCGGGAGAGACCCAGTACTTC. This translates into CASRTLAGETQYF.

V gene TRBV6-6 combines with J gene TRBJ1-4; a weak D match, TRBD1 (6 bases). V lost 0 bases and J lost 5, with 10 bases in between. CDR1 and CDR2 from the germline V gene are MNHNY and SVGAGI (reference sequence). The CDR3 spans 15 residues. The CDR3 is CASSYSQGQNEKLFF. DNA for the CDR3: TGTGCCAGCAGTTACTCACAGGGCCAGAATGAAAAACTGTTTTTT.

The chain uses TRBV24-1 and TRBJ2-1, with TRBD2 as a possible D gene (6 bases). The CDR3 has 11 amino acids. The V gene lost 9 bases and the J gene lost 10 bases, with 12 bases spanning the gap. The germline gives CDR1 KGHDR, CDR2 SFDVKD. In nucleotides, the CDR3 is TGTGCCACCGGCCGGGGGAACGAGCAGTTCTTC. Translation: CATGRGNEQFF.

The rearrangement links TRBV27 to TRBJ2-1; a possible D gene is TRBD2 (6 bases). V lost 0 bases to trimming and J lost 3 bases, with 12 bases between them. CDR3 size: 16 residues. Germline CDR1 MNHEY, CDR2 SMNVEV (reference sequence). The chain's CDR3 is CASSLSVAAVYNEQFF. CDR3 DNA sequence: TGTGCCAGCAGTTTATCGGTAGCGGCCGTCTACAATGAGCAGTTCTTC.

In DNA form, the CDR3 reads TGTGCCAGCAGCTTGGATCTGGGGCCCCCATACAATGAGCAGTTCTTC. Translating it yields CASSLDLGPPYNEQFF. The chain is built from TRBV5-6 and TRBJ2-1; tentative D call: TRBD1 (5 bases). There are 16 residues in the CDR3. V lost 0 bases to trimming and J lost 4 bases, with 14 bases between them. Germline CDR1 and CDR2: SGHDT and YYEEEE.

This sequence joins TRBV6-2 or TRBV6-3 and TRBJ2-1, with 15 bases aligning to TRBD2. Losses at the gene ends were 7 bases for V and 0 bases for J; bases not matched to a gene: 19. Germline CDR1 and CDR2: MNHEY and SVGEGT. The CDR3 runs 22 residues. The CDR3 nucleotides are TGTGCCAGCACCCCCTTAGGGGGGAGAGGGACTAGCGGGAGGCTCTCCTACAATGAGCAGTTCTTC. This encodes CASTPLGGRGTSGRLSYNEQFF.

The chain employs TRBV7-3 and TRBJ2-4; 8 bases fit TRBD2. The J segment lost 7 bases and the V segment lost 2 bases, leaving 1 base of the junction unmatched. Germline V gives CDR1 SGHTA, CDR2 FQGTGA. CDR3 length: 13 amino acids. The DNA for the CDR3 is TGTGCCAGCAGCTTATCTAGCGGGAACATTCAGTACTTC. Its protein product is CASSLSSGNIQYF.

The chain combines TRBV6-6 with TRBJ1-3; D is unresolved. CDR1 is MNHNY, CDR2 SVGAGI, per germline (reference sequence). V lost 6 bases, J lost 5 bases, and 17 bases lay in between. The CDR3 sequence is 15 residues long. Here the CDR3 DNA reads TGTGCCAGCAGCCCCCGGTCACAGCTCAGAAACACCATATATTTT. Encoded protein: CASSPRSQLRNTIYF.

The chain joins TRBV6-5 to TRBJ2-5; the D is unclear. This CDR3 region has 13 residues. V gave up 6 bases and J gave up 4 bases, with 12 bases separating them. Germline assignment: CDR1 MNHEY and CDR2 SVGAGI. The CDR3 is CASSSGAGETQYF. The CDR3 coding sequence is TGTGCCAGCAGCTCAGGTGCAGGAGAGACCCAGTACTTC.

V gene TRBV6-1 combines with J gene TRBJ1-2; no clear D. The CDR3 runs 12 residues. The V gene lost 2 bases and the J gene lost 12 bases, with 13 bases spanning the gap. Germline values: CDR1 MNHNS, CDR2 SASEGT. CDR3 DNA: TGTGCCAGCAGTGAATCCGAGAGGAGGAACACCTTC. Residues: CASSESERRNTF.

The chain carries TRBV5-4 and TRBJ2-2; a possible D gene is TRBD1 (5 bases). Trimming took 0 bases from V and 0 from J, leaving 9 bases between them. The CDR3 length is 16 residues. Looked up from germline, CDR1 is SGHNT and CDR2 is YYREEE (reference sequence). CDR3 sequence: CASSLGGRANTGELFF. CDR3 DNA: TGTGCCAGCAGCTTGGGGGGCAGGGCGAACACCGGGGAGCTGTTTTTT.

The V gene is TRBV19, the J gene TRBJ1-3; 10 nucleotides line up with TRBD1. This CDR3 has 16 residues. V trimming: 2 bases; J trimming: 4 bases; junction bases outside the gene matches: 5. Looked up from germline, CDR1 is LNHDA and CDR2 is SQIVND (reference sequence). This CDR3 is CASSILWTGGGNTIYF. DNA of the CDR3: TGTGCCAGTAGTATACTCTGGACAGGGGGAGGAAACACCATATATTTT.

The V and J genes are TRBV12-3 or TRBV12-4 and TRBJ2-1; tentative D call: TRBD1 (6 bases). Trimming cost V 4 bases and J 4 bases, with 8 bases left between them. The CDR3 contains 13 residues. The CDR3 region has the DNA TGTGCCAGCAGTTCCGACAGGTACAATGAGCAGTTCTTC. This sequence encodes CASSSDRYNEQFF.

Written as DNA, the CDR3 is TGTGCCAGCAGCCCCAGGGTAGGGACTGAAGCTTTCTTT. Amino acid sequence: CASSPRVGTEAFF. The chain is built from TRBV14 and TRBJ1-1; D is perhaps TRBD1 (5 bases). The germline V gene encodes CDR1 SGHDN and CDR2 FVKESK. Between the trimmed V and J ends, which lost 4 bases and 5 bases, there was a span of 11 bases. The CDR3 runs to 13 residues.

V usage is TRBV2 and J usage is TRBJ1-4; a possible D gene is TRBD1 (6 bases). This CDR3 contains 16 residues. Germline V gene sequence: CDR1 SNHLY, CDR2 FYNNEI. Trimming shortened V by 3 bases and J by 7 bases, and 18 bases separated the two germline ends. CDR3 sequence (DNA): TGTGCCAGCAGTGACCCCCGAACCGGGACACGTGAAAAACTGTTTTTT. As protein: CASSDPRTGTREKLFF.

The rearrangement links TRBV12-3 or TRBV12-4 to TRBJ1-2; weak D call: TRBD1 (6 bases). Trimming removed 3 bases from V and 2 bases from J, with 7 bases in between. The CDR3 runs to 13 residues. The CDR3 DNA sequence: TGTGCCAGCAGTTTTCAGGGGAACTATGGCTACACCTTC. Its translation is CASSFQGNYGYTF.

The chain employs TRBV5-1 and TRBJ2-2, with 8 bases lining up with TRBD1. This CDR3 spans 15 amino acids. V gave up 0 bases and J gave up 6 bases; unmatched junction bases: 4. Germline values: CDR1 SGHRS, CDR2 YFSETQ. DNA of the CDR3: TGCGCCAGCAGCTTGGAGGACAGGGTGTCCGGGGAGCTGTTTTTT. Encoded protein: CASSLEDRVSGELFF.

The V and J genes are TRBV9 and TRBJ1-1; D not resolved. Trimming took off 4 bases at V and 0 bases at J, with 7 bases between the two ends. Germline V CDR1 and CDR2: SGDLS, YYNGEE. The CDR3 covers 13 residues. The CDR3 DNA sequence: TGTGCCAGCAGCAAAACTGTGAACACTGAAGCTTTCTTT. Protein product: CASSKTVNTEAFF.

The rearrangement uses TRBV5-4 and TRBJ2-7, with TRBD1 as a possible D gene (5 bases). V was clipped by 4 bases and J by 4 bases, with 18 bases between them. This CDR3 has 15 amino acids. CDR1 and CDR2 from the germline V gene are SGHNT and YYREEE (reference sequence). The CDR3 nucleotides are TGTGCCAGCAGCCGACCCGACTCAGGGATATACGAGCAGTACTTC. It is translated as CASSRPDSGIYEQYF.

The chain couples TRBV24-1 to TRBJ2-3; no clear D gene. The germline V and J ends were trimmed by 4 bases and 6 bases, with 13 bases remaining between them. The CDR3 is 14 amino acids. CDR1 is KGHDR and CDR2 is SFDVKD in the germline V gene. The CDR3 protein is CATSDPTPPDTQYF. The DNA for the CDR3 is TGTGCCACCAGTGACCCGACACCCCCCGATACGCAGTATTTT.

The rearrangement links TRBV19 to TRBJ2-5, with a possible D match to TRBD1 (6 bases). The germline V gene encodes CDR1 LNHDA and CDR2 SQIVND (reference sequence). V lost 0 bases and J lost 6, with 11 bases in between. The CDR3 extends over 14 amino acids. This CDR3 is CASSIDRGFKTQYF. CDR3 nucleotide sequence: TGTGCCAGTAGTATAGACAGGGGTTTCAAGACCCAGTACTTC.

The chain joins TRBV7-9 to TRBJ2-1; TRBD2 matches at 11 bases. V gave up 5 bases and J gave up 5 bases; unmatched junction bases: 5. Germline CDR1 is SEHNR and CDR2 is FQNEAQ (reference sequence). This CDR3 is 15 amino acids long. CDR3 sequence (DNA): TGTGCCAGCAGCCGAGGGACTAGCGGAAACAATGAGCAGTTCTTC. This translates into CASSRGTSGNNEQFF. Looking up the rest from reference TRBV7-9 and TRBJ2-1 gives the full variable domain: DTGVSQNPRHKITKRGQNVTFRCDPISEHNRLYWYRQTLGQGPEFLTYFQNEAQLEKSRLLSDRFSAERPKGSFSTLEIQRTEQGDSAMYLCASSRGTSGNNEQFFGPGTRLTVL.

V is TRBV25-1 and J is TRBJ2-5; D might be TRBD2 (7 bases). Germline CDR1 MGHDK, CDR2 SYGVNS. The CDR3 consists of 15 residues. Deletions cut 3 bases from V and 4 bases from J, with 15 bases between. CDR3: CASSEGRGLIETQYF. The CDR3 coding sequence is TGTGCCAGCAGTGAGGGGAGGGGGTTAATAGAGACCCAGTACTTC. The complete variable domain, with remaining parts taken from reference TRBV25-1 and TRBJ2-5, reads EADIYQTPRYLVIGTGKKITLECSQTMGHDKMYWYQQDPGMELHLIHYSYGVNSTEKGDLSSESTVSRIRTEHFPLTLESARPSHTSQYLCASSEGRGLIETQYFGPGTRLLVL.